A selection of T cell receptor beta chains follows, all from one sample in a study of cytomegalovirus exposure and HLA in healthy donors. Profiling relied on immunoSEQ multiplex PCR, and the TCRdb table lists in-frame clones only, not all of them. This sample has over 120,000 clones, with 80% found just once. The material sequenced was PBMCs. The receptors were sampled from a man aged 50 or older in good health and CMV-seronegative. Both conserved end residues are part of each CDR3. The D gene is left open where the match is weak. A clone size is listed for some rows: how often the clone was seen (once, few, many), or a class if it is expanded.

CASSPQEDTGELFF,TGCGCCAGCAGCCCGCAGGAGGACACCGGGGAGCTGTTTTTT,TRBJ2-2,NA,NA,TRBV5-1
CASSLVAANTGELFF,TGTGCCAGCAGTTTGGTGGCCGCGAACACCGGGGAGCTGTTTTTT,TRBJ2-2,NA,NA,TRBV7-2
CASSFGTTNTEAFF,TGTGCCAGCAGTTTCGGGACAACGAACACTGAAGCTTTCTTT,TRBJ1-1,NA,NA,TRBV6-6
CATSSGGVGYGYTF,TGTGCCACCTCCTCAGGGGGCGTTGGATATGGCTACACCTTC,TRBJ1-2,TRBD1,NA,TRBV6-4
CASSLFQGDNEQFF,TGCGCCAGCAGCTTGTTTCAGGGTGACAATGAGCAGTTCTTC,TRBJ2-1,NA,NA,TRBV5-1
CAWSPRGNSPLHF,TGTGCCTGGAGCCCCCGCGGGAATTCACCCCTCCACTTT,TRBJ1-6,NA,NA,TRBV30
CASSFSRYGAVNTGELFF,TGCGCCAGCAGCTTCTCAAGATATGGGGCAGTGAACACCGGGGAGCTGTTTTTT,TRBJ2-2,NA,NA,TRBV5-1
CASSSPRGSLNTEAFF,TGTGCCAGCAGTTCCCCCCGAGGAAGCCTGAACACTGAAGCTTTCTTT,TRBJ1-1,NA,NA,TRBV27
CSVGAPGANVLTF,TGCAGCGTAGGGGCCCCGGGGGCCAACGTCCTGACTTTC,TRBJ2-6,NA,NA,TRBV29-1
CASSYSGTGGFYGYTF,TGTGCCAGCAGTTACTCGGGTACAGGGGGCTTCTATGGCTACACCTTC,TRBJ1-2,TRBD1,NA,TRBV6-6
CASTLEIPNTEAFF,TGTGCCAGCACCTTGGAGATTCCGAACACTGAAGCTTTCTTT,TRBJ1-1,NA,once,TRBV6-1
CASSYVLGQGGYTF,TGTGCCAGCAGTTACGTTCTAGGTCAGGGAGGCTACACCTTC,TRBJ1-2,NA,NA,TRBV6-6
CASSVGASGSYEQYF,TGTGCCAGCAGCGTAGGGGCTAGCGGTTCCTACGAGCAGTACTTC,TRBJ2-7,TRBD2,NA,TRBV7-2
CASSLEQGAVGYTF,TGTGCCAGCAGCTTAGAACAGGGGGCGGTTGGCTACACCTTC,TRBJ1-2,TRBD1,few,TRBV7-8
CASSFGQNYGYTF,TGTGCCAGCAGTTTCGGACAGAACTATGGCTACACCTTC,TRBJ1-2,NA,NA,TRBV27
CASSLWGDGAKNIQYF,TGTGCCAGCAGTTTGTGGGGGGATGGGGCCAAAAACATTCAGTACTTC,TRBJ2-4,NA,NA,TRBV28
CASTQNPEVTYSPLHF,TGTGCCAGCACCCAAAACCCGGAGGTCACCTATTCACCCCTCCACTTT,TRBJ1-6,NA,NA,TRBV5-4
CSGNRDSLQYF,TGCAGTGGCAACCGGGACTCGCTGCAGTATTTT,TRBJ2-3,NA,NA,TRBV20-1
CASSRGQGGYEQYF,TGTGCCAGCAGCAGGGGACAGGGAGGCTACGAGCAGTACTTC,TRBJ2-7,TRBD1,NA,TRBV7-2
CASISRGQTYEQYF,TGTGCCAGCATCAGTCGGGGACAAACCTACGAGCAGTACTTC,TRBJ2-7,NA,NA,TRBV28
CASSLGTSGYYEQYF,TGCGCCAGCAGCTTAGGGACTAGCGGTTATTACGAGCAGTACTTC,TRBJ2-7,TRBD2,NA,TRBV5-1
CASSPGVPNYGYTF,TGTGCCAGCAGCCCCGGGGTCCCGAACTATGGCTACACCTTC,TRBJ1-2,NA,NA,TRBV28
CSDRTANYGYTF,TGCAGCGATCGCACAGCTAACTATGGCTACACCTTC,TRBJ1-2,NA,NA,TRBV29-1
CASSFRTGEGLKTQYF,TGTGCCAGCAGTTTCCGGACAGGGGAAGGTTTGAAGACCCAGTACTTC,TRBJ2-5,TRBD1,few,TRBV6-5
CASSPGWSGANVLTF,TGTGCCAGCAGCCCCGGGTGGTCTGGGGCCAACGTCCTGACTTTC,TRBJ2-6,NA,NA,TRBV7-2
CASSPKIGGNEQFF,TGTGCCAGCAGCCCCAAGATAGGGGGCAATGAGCAGTTCTTC,TRBJ2-1,NA,NA,TRBV9
CASSSGGSYNSPLHF,TGTGCCAGCAGTTCGGGGGGCTCATATAATTCACCCCTCCACTTT,TRBJ1-6,NA,NA,TRBV27
CAWSYGWRQPQHF,TGTGCCTGGAGTTATGGGTGGCGGCAACCCCAGCATTTT,TRBJ1-5,NA,NA,TRBV30
CASSLEATWETQYF,TGCGCCAGCAGCTTGGAGGCGACTTGGGAGACCCAGTACTTC,TRBJ2-5,NA,NA,TRBV5-1
CASSYTGNYGYTF,TGTGCCAGCAGCTATACAGGGAACTATGGCTACACCTTC,TRBJ1-2,NA,few,TRBV5-5
CASGRPSSALGYTF,TGTGCCAGCGGGCGACCGAGCTCGGCACTGGGCTACACCTTC,TRBJ1-2,NA,once,TRBV6-1
CASSATGNQPQHF,TGCGCCAGCAGTGCCACAGGGAATCAGCCCCAGCATTTT,TRBJ1-5,NA,NA,TRBV10-1
CASRLAGAQDTQYF,TGTGCCAGCAGGCTAGCGGGAGCACAGGATACGCAGTATTTT,TRBJ2-3,TRBD2,NA,TRBV6-5
CASSPREGTLNSPLHF,TGTGCCAGCTCACCAAGAGAGGGGACACTTAATTCACCCCTCCACTTT,TRBJ1-6,NA,NA,TRBV18
CASRGEGSGNTIYF,TGTGCCAGCCGGGGGGAGGGCTCTGGAAACACCATATATTTT,TRBJ1-3,NA,NA,TRBV6-5
CASSWGGYEQYF,TGTGCCAGCAGCTGGGGGGGGTACGAGCAGTACTTC,TRBJ2-7,TRBD2,few,TRBV5-4
CASSQRGGREDIQYF,TGCGCCAGCAGCCAAAGGGGGGGGCGCGAGGACATTCAGTACTTC,TRBJ2-4,NA,NA,TRBV4-1
CASSPTSGQDTQYF,TGTGCCAGCAGTCCCACGAGTGGGCAAGATACGCAGTATTTT,TRBJ2-3,NA,few,TRBV6-4
CASSSGQGEYEQYF,TGCGCCAGCAGCTCCGGACAGGGGGAGTACGAGCAGTACTTC,TRBJ2-7,TRBD1,NA,TRBV5-1
CASSLDFSGQGYTEAFF,TGTGCCAGCAGCTTAGATTTCTCGGGACAGGGGTACACTGAAGCTTTCTTT,TRBJ1-1,TRBD1,NA,TRBV11-2
CSVGREGTDTQYF,TGCAGCGTCGGGAGGGAGGGCACAGATACGCAGTATTTT,TRBJ2-3,TRBD2,NA,TRBV29-1
CASSQVGGVGQPQHF,TGTGCCAGTAGTCAGGTGGGGGGGGTAGGGCAGCCCCAGCATTTT,TRBJ1-5,NA,NA,TRBV19
CASRTGRTDTQYF,TGCGCCAGCAGGACGGGAAGGACAGATACGCAGTATTTT,TRBJ2-3,NA,NA,TRBV5-1
CAWRIGAAINYGYTF,TGTGCCTGGAGAATAGGGGCAGCGATTAACTATGGCTACACCTTC,TRBJ1-2,NA,NA,TRBV30
CASRDRTYSYEQYF,TGCGCCAGCAGAGACAGGACCTACTCCTACGAGCAGTACTTC,TRBJ2-7,NA,once,TRBV10-2
CASSFLGAGAYNEQFF,TGCGCCAGCAGTTTTCTGGGGGCAGGGGCTTACAATGAGCAGTTCTTC,TRBJ2-1,NA,NA,TRBV23-1
CASSLKDRSTYEQYF,TGTGCCAGCAGCCTGAAGGACAGGAGTACCTACGAGCAGTACTTC,TRBJ2-7,TRBD1,few,TRBV5-4
CASSPLSQGETQYF,TGTGCCAGCAGCCCATTATCGCAGGGGGAGACCCAGTACTTC,TRBJ2-5,NA,NA,TRBV9
CASSPGTAGYEQYF,TGTGCCAGCTCACCCGGGACAGCTGGCTACGAGCAGTACTTC,TRBJ2-7,TRBD1,few,TRBV18
CSVGQTYEQYF,TGCAGCGTGGGGCAGACCTACGAGCAGTACTTC,TRBJ2-7,NA,NA,TRBV29-1
CASSGDRDTYGYTF,TGTGCCAGCAGCGGGGACAGGGATACCTATGGCTACACCTTC,TRBJ1-2,TRBD1,once,TRBV5-5
CASSESLVGRFGNTQYF,TGCGCCAGCAGTGAGTCGCTCGTCGGGAGATTCGGAAATACGCAGTATTTT,TRBJ2-3,NA,few,TRBV10-1
CASSPGAWTEAFF,TGTGCCAGCTCACCAGGGGCGTGGACTGAAGCTTTCTTT,TRBJ1-1,NA,NA,TRBV18
CASGLVGGQGGFSDQPQHF,TGTGCTAGTGGTTTGGTAGGGGGGCAGGGGGGTTTTAGCGATCAGCCCCAGCATTTT,TRBJ1-5,TRBD1,NA,TRBV12-5
CAWSSGLAGGSDTQYF,TGTGCCTGGAGTAGCGGACTAGCGGGGGGCTCAGATACGCAGTATTTT,TRBJ2-3,TRBD2,NA,TRBV30
CASSVGGAGRSYNEQFF,TGTGCCAGTAGTGTGGGTGGAGCGGGGCGCTCCTACAATGAGCAGTTCTTC,TRBJ2-1,TRBD2,NA,TRBV19
CASVGVDYGYTF,TGTGCCAGCGTAGGGGTGGACTATGGCTACACCTTC,TRBJ1-2,NA,NA,TRBV28
CASSLARGGNNEKLFF,TGCGCCAGCAGCTTGGCGCGTGGGGGCAATAATGAAAAACTGTTTTTT,TRBJ1-4,NA,NA,TRBV5-1
CASSITDIKNTEAFF,TGTGCCAGTAGTATAACCGACATTAAGAACACTGAAGCTTTCTTT,TRBJ1-1,NA,NA,TRBV19